This note documents a single T cell receptor (beta chain) sequence. With V trimmed by 0 bases and J by 5 bases, 6 bases remained unmatched. Looked up from germline, CDR1 is SGHRS and CDR2 is YFSETQ. CDR3 length equals 15 residues. Under the authors' procedure: Reference gene primer amplification yielded estimated nucleated cell counts. Here immunoSEQ multiplex PCR was the method, and the copy in TCRdb shows in-frame clones only, minus some. For V, J and clone size, that table is used; D and trimming come from the DNA. The sample yields some 300,000 clones, around 90% seen once. The data were obtained in a study of blood T cell repertoires in COVID-19. Study-level background: There were acute and convalescent COVID-19 samples, and they came from the United States, Italy and Spain.

The TCR sequence derives from a man between 65 and 80 years old with acute or convalescent COVID-19. The sequencing sample was made of peripheral blood. The chain carries TRBV5-1 and TRBJ2-7, with 9 bases aligning to TRBD1. This chain's CDR3 is CASSLEDRGKNEQYF. CDR3 sequence (DNA): TGCGCCAGCAGCTTGGAGGACAGGGGAAAAAACGAGCAGTACTTC.